This TCR beta chain came from a study of T cell responses to AZD1222 COVID-19 vaccine. Profiling relied on immunoSEQ multiplex PCR, and the TCRdb table lists in-frame clones only, not all of them. Here the sample spans some 36,000 clones, approximately 91% being singletons. With respect to this clone: Its specificity is unknown.

The CDR3 contains 13 residues. The V end lost 6 bases, the J end lost 4 bases, and 12 bases lay between the germline ends. Germline CDR1 and CDR2: MDHEN and SYDVKM. Study results and caveats: At study baseline, merely six AZD1222 recipients were seropositive. Clonal diversity may have been underestimated, and the donors were mostly white British, with more females than males. Among spike-specific TCRs, nearly half reportedly target unmutated variant regions. It was only after the peak T cell response that any repertoires were sampled.

This rearrangement joins TRBV28 to TRBJ1-2; D not resolved. The source material was peripheral blood, sampled on day 0 of AZD1222 vaccination. The receptor was isolated from an adult in good health. CDR3 nucleotide sequence: TGTGCCAGCAGCATTCAATTCGTCTATGGCTACACCTTC. Translating gives CASSIQFVYGYTF.